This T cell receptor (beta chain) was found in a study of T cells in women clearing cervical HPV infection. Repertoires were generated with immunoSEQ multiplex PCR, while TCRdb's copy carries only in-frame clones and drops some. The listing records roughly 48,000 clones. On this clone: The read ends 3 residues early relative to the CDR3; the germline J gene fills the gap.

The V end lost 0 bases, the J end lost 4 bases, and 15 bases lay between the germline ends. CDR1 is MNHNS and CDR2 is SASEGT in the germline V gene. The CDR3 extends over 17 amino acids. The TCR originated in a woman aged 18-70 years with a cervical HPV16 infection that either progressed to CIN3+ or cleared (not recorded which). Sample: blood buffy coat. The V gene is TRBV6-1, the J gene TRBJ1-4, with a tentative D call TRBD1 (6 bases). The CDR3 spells CASSEALLGRGNEKLFF. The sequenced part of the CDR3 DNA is TGTGCCAGCAGTGAAGCGCTTCTTGGCAGGGGTAATGAAAAA.